The source of this T cell receptor (beta chain) is a study of blood T cell repertoires in COVID-19. The wider study: Italy, Spain and the United States were the sources of the convalescent and acute COVID-19 samples. In each case, the material was cDNA or gDNA derived from T cells, B-cell-depleted T cells, or PBMCs.

In the source study's methods: Estimation of nucleated cell counts relied on the amplification of reference gene primers. Libraries were prepared by immunoSEQ multiplex PCR; TCRdb keeps only in-frame clonotypes and omits some of them. V and J calls and clone size are as listed in that table; D and trimming were resolved from the DNA. Of tens of thousands of clones listed, roughly nine tenths were seen once; the top ten hold around 5%. The CDR3 has 11 residues. The V end was cut by 7 bases, the J end by 8 bases, with 11 bases between. CDR1 and CDR2 from the germline V gene are MNHEY and SVGAGI. The source of this sequence is a man aged 55-75 years with active COVID-19. The rearrangement uses TRBV6-5 and TRBJ1-2; D remains ambiguous. Sequenced input: peripheral blood. CDR3 bases: TGTGCCAGCACACGGGGTCGGGGCTACACCTTC. Translated: CASTRGRGYTF.